Listed below are T cell receptor beta chains from one sample, sequenced in a study of T cell responses to AZD1222 COVID-19 vaccine. Some clones are missing from TCRdb's copy, which holds only in-frame ones; the method was immunoSEQ multiplex PCR. The sample consists of some 140,000 clones, roughly nine tenths of them appearing once. The sequencing here drew on peripheral blood, taken on day 0 of AZD1222 vaccination. The receptors stem from an adult in good health. Each CDR3 is given with its conserved first and last residue. D genes are given only for firm matches. Clone size appears in some rows only: once, few, many, or a class for an expanded clone.

D	V	J	size	CDR3	DNA
TRBD1	TRBV4-1	TRBJ2-7	many	CARGSGQGDSYEQYF	TGCGCCAGAGGGTCGGGACAGGGGGACTCCTACGAGCAGTACTTC
NA	TRBV3-1/TRBV3-2	TRBJ1-2	NA	CASSQQQNYGYTF	TGTGCCAGCAGCCAACAGCAAAACTATGGCTACACCTTC
NA	TRBV12-3/TRBV12-4	TRBJ2-1	once	CASRGSGYNEQFF	TGTGCCAGCAGGGGTAGCGGCTACAATGAGCAGTTCTTC
NA	TRBV19	TRBJ1-2	NA	CASSIDNGRGYGYTF	TGTGCCAGTAGTATAGATAACGGCCGGGGCTATGGCTACACCTTC
NA	TRBV12-3/TRBV12-4	TRBJ1-2	NA	CASSQDRFYGYTF	TGTGCCAGCAGTCAAGACAGATTCTATGGCTACACCTTC
NA	TRBV7-9	TRBJ1-4	NA	CASSLRDTEKLFF	TGTGCCAGCAGCCTCCGGGACACTGAAAAACTGTTTTTT
NA	TRBV3-1/TRBV3-2	TRBJ1-2	once	CASSQAGGLRGNGYTF	TGTGCCAGCAGCCAAGCGGGTGGGTTGAGGGGGAATGGCTACACCTTC
TRBD2	TRBV4-2	TRBJ2-3	NA	CASSLAGGYSDTQYF	TGTGCCAGCAGCCTAGCGGGGGGTTACTCAGATACGCAGTATTTT
NA	TRBV25-1	TRBJ2-3	NA	CASISKSYLGRTDTQYF	TGTGCCAGCATCAGCAAATCCTACTTGGGTCGCACAGATACGCAGTATTTT
NA	TRBV5-4	TRBJ2-7	NA	CASSSGTDTLEQYF	TGTGCCAGCAGCTCCGGGACGGACACCCTCGAGCAGTACTTC
NA	TRBV2	TRBJ1-1	NA	CASKGNTEAFF	TGTGCCAGCAAGGGGAACACTGAAGCTTTCTTT
NA	TRBV19	TRBJ1-5	NA	CASSIVEVGVQPQHF	TGTGCCAGTAGTATAGTTGAGGTCGGGGTTCAGCCCCAGCATTTT
NA	TRBV7-2	TRBJ2-1	NA	CASSLDWRRALYNEQFF	TGTGCCAGCAGCTTAGATTGGCGGAGGGCCCTATACAATGAGCAGTTCTTC
TRBD1	TRBV6-1	TRBJ2-7	once	CASSELGTAIYEQYF	TGTGCCAGCAGTGAACTCGGGACAGCTATCTACGAGCAGTACTTC
NA	TRBV11-2	TRBJ1-2	NA	CASSVGTGTGYF	NA
NA	TRBV6-5	TRBJ2-7	NA	CASRGLSYEQYF	TGTGCCAGCAGGGGCCTCTCCTACGAGCAGTACTTC
TRBD1	TRBV28	TRBJ2-1	NA	CALGGTGSYNEQFF	TGTGCCCTCGGCGGGACAGGGTCCTACAATGAGCAGTTCTTC
NA	TRBV7-9	TRBJ2-1	NA	CASSPLAQGNEQFF	TGTGCCAGCAGCCCACTAGCCCAAGGTAATGAGCAGTTCTTC
NA	TRBV6-5	TRBJ1-1	NA	CASNGVGQGTEAFF	TGTGCCAGCAACGGGGTGGGGCAGGGCACTGAAGCTTTCTTT
NA	TRBV4-1	TRBJ2-3	NA	CASSQESGTTTDTQYF	TGCGCCAGCAGCCAAGAGTCAGGGACAACGACAGATACGCAGTATTTT
NA	TRBV7-2	TRBJ1-3	NA	CASSSRRLSGNTIYF	TGTGCCAGCAGCTCCCGACGGCTCTCTGGAAACACCATATATTTT
TRBD1	TRBV19	TRBJ2-3	NA	CASSETGSSTDTQYF	TGTGCCAGTAGTGAGACAGGGTCTAGCACAGATACGCAGTATTTT
NA	TRBV11-3	TRBJ2-5	once	CASSFGPTGTQYF	TGTGCCAGCAGCTTCGGGCCTACGGGGACCCAGTACTTC
NA	TRBV7-2	TRBJ1-1	NA	CASSLGGAGTEAFF	TGTGCCAGCAGCTTAGGTGGGGCGGGTACTGAAGCTTTCTTT
NA	TRBV7-9	TRBJ2-3	once	CASSLAGSPGTDTQYF	TGTGCCAGCAGCTTAGCGGGCAGCCCCGGGACAGATACGCAGTATTTT
TRBD1	TRBV25-1	TRBJ1-2	NA	CASSEYFGDRGRYGYTF	TGTGCCAGCAGTGAATATTTTGGGGACAGGGGAAGGTATGGCTACACCTTC
NA	TRBV2	TRBJ1-2	NA	CASEEDQINYGYTF	TGTGCCAGCGAAGAAGATCAAATTAACTATGGCTACACCTTC
TRBD1	TRBV28	TRBJ1-1	NA	CASSFAGEGADTEAFF	TGTGCCAGCAGTTTCGCCGGGGAGGGGGCGGATACTGAAGCTTTCTTT
NA	TRBV19	TRBJ1-2	NA	CASSMYLRGYGYTF	TGTGCCAGTAGTATGTACCTCAGGGGTTATGGCTACACCTTC
NA	TRBV4-1	TRBJ2-7	NA	CASSQERTAIVYEQYF	TGCGCCAGCAGCCAAGAGCGGACAGCGATAGTCTACGAGCAGTACTTC
TRBD1	TRBV9	TRBJ2-4	NA	CASSAGTDDIQYF	TGTGCCAGCAGCGCCGGGACAGACGACATTCAGTACTTC
NA	TRBV12-3/TRBV12-4	TRBJ1-3	once	CASRGTSGNTIYF	TGTGCCAGCCGGGGGACCTCTGGAAACACCATATATTTT
NA	TRBV28	TRBJ1-6	NA	CASSFVDSPLHF	TGTGCCAGCAGTTTTGTCGACTCACCCCTCCACTTT
NA	TRBV18	TRBJ1-6	NA	CASSLNQGNSPLHF	TGTGCCAGCTCACTAAACCAGGGGAATTCACCCCTCCACTTT
NA	TRBV28	TRBJ1-2	NA	CASSLGAGLYGYTF	TGTGCCAGCAGTTTGGGGGCAGGGCTCTATGGCTACACCTTC
NA	TRBV10-1	TRBJ2-7	NA	CASSESPGDYEQYF	TGCGCCAGCAGTGAGTCTCCGGGAGACTACGAGCAGTACTTC
NA	TRBV5-5	TRBJ1-5	NA	CASSIDRDQPQHF	TGTGCCAGCAGCATAGACAGAGATCAGCCCCAGCATTTT
TRBD1	TRBV28	TRBJ1-3	few	CASRTGYKNTIYF	TGTGCCAGCAGGACAGGGTATAAGAATACCATATATTTT
TRBD2	TRBV10-3	TRBJ2-1	NA	CAITLTSGGYNEQFF	TGTGCCATCACCCTGACTAGCGGGGGCTACAATGAGCAGTTCTTC
NA	TRBV5-1	TRBJ2-1	NA	CASSLAGGFGGNEQFF	TGCGCCAGCAGCTTGGCCGGAGGGTTCGGGGGTAATGAGCAGTTCTTC
NA	TRBV7-2	TRBJ2-1	once	CASSLPGVGYNEQFF	TGTGCCAGCAGCTTACCGGGAGTAGGTTACAATGAGCAGTTCTTC
TRBD2	TRBV4-3	TRBJ2-1	NA	CASSHGTSGEDNEQFF	TGCGCCAGCAGCCATGGAACTAGCGGGGAGGACAATGAGCAGTTCTTC
NA	TRBV2	TRBJ1-6	NA	CASSEWRNNSPLHF	TGTGCCAGCAGTGAGTGGCGGAATAATTCACCCCTCCACTTT
NA	TRBV19	TRBJ1-1	NA	CASSSGGANTEAFF	TGTGCCAGTAGTTCGGGCGGGGCGAACACTGAAGCTTTCTTT
NA	TRBV27	TRBJ2-3	NA	CASSLRARGGTDTQYF	TGTGCCAGCAGTTTGAGGGCCAGGGGGGGGACAGATACGCAGTATTTT
TRBD1	TRBV29-1	TRBJ1-4	NA	CSVGEDRAGGKLFF	TGCAGCGTCGGGGAAGACAGGGCCGGGGGAAAACTGTTTTTT
NA	TRBV20-1	TRBJ1-2	NA	CSAQGLGGYTF	TGCAGTGCTCAGGGATTGGGTGGCTACACCTTC
TRBD1	TRBV2	TRBJ1-6	few	CASSFNRQGVRSPLHF	TGTGCCAGCAGCTTCAACCGACAGGGGGTAAGGTCACCCCTCCACTTT
TRBD2	TRBV3-1/TRBV3-2	TRBJ2-1	NA	CASSQDLSSGGNEQFF	TGTGCCAGCAGCCAAGACCTATCCAGCGGGGGGAATGAGCAGTTCTTC
TRBD1	TRBV19	TRBJ1-6	NA	CASSPGQGLSYNSPLHF	TGTGCCAGTAGTCCGGGACAGGGTCTCTCCTATAATTCACCCCTCCACTTT
NA	TRBV9	TRBJ2-3	NA	CASSVATSGNTDTQYF	TGTGCCAGCAGCGTAGCTACGAGCGGTAACACAGATACGCAGTATTTT
NA	TRBV28	TRBJ2-2	NA	CASSLQGGELFF	TGTGCCAGCAGTCTCCAGGGGGGGGAGCTGTTTTTT
TRBD2	TRBV5-6	TRBJ2-3	NA	CASSAGLAGGRSADTQYF	TGTGCCAGCAGCGCGGGACTTGCGGGGGGGCGGAGCGCAGATACGCAGTATTTT